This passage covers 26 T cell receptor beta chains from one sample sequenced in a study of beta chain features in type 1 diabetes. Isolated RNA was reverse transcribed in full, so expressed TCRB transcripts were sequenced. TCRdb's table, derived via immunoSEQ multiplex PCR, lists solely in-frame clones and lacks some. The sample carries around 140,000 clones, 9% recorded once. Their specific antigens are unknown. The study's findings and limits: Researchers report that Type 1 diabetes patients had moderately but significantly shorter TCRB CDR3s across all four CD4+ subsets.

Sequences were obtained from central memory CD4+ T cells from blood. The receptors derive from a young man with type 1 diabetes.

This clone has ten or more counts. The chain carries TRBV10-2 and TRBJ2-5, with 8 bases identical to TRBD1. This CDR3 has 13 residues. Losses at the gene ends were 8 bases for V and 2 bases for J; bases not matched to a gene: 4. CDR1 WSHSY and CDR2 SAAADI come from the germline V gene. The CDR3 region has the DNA TGCGCCAGCTCGAGGGACAGGCAAGAGACCCAGTACTTC. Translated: CASSRDRQETQYF.

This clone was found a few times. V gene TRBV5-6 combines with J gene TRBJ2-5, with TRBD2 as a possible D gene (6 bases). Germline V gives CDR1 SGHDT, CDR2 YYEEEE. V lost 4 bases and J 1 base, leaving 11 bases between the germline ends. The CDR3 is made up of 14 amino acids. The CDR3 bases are TGTGCCAGCAGCCGCTCGGGACTCCAAGAGACCCAGTACTTC. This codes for CASSRSGLQETQYF.

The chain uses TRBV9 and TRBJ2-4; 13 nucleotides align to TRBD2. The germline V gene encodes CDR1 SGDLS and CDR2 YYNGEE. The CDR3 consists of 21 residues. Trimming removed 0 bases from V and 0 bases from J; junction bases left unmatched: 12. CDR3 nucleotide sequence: TGTGCCAGCAGCGTAGCTTTGACTAGCGGGGGGCCATCCCTAGCCAAAAACATTCAGTACTTC. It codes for CASSVALTSGGPSLAKNIQYF.

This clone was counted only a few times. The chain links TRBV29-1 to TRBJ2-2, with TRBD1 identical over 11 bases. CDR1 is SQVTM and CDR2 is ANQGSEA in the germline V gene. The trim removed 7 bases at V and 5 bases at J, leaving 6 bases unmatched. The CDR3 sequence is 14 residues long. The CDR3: CSAGTGGGTGELFF. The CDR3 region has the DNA TGCAGCGCCGGGACAGGGGGGGGAACCGGGGAGCTGTTTTTT.

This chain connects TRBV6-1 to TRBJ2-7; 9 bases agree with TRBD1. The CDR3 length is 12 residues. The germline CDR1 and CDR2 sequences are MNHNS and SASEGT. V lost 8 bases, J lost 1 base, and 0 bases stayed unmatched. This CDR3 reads CASGQGSYEQYF. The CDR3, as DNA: TGTGCCAGCGGACAGGGGTCCTACGAGCAGTACTTC.

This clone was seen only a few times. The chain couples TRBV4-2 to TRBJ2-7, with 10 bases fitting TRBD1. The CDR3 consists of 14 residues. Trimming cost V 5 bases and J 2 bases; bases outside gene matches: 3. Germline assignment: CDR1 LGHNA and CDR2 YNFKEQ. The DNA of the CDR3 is TGTGCCAGCAGCGAAGGACAGGGGGCCTACGAGCAGTACTTC. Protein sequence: CASSEGQGAYEQYF.

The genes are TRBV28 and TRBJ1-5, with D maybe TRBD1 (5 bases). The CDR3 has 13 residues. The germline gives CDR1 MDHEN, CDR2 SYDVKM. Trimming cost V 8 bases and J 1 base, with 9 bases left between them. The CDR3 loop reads CASRAGSNQPQHF. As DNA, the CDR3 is TGTGCCAGCCGAGCAGGGAGCAATCAGCCCCAGCATTTT.

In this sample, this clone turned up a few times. This CDR3 is CASSAMTGMKILNYGYTF. The CDR3 DNA follows: TGTGCCAGTAGTGCCATGACAGGCATGAAGATCCTAAACTATGGCTACACCTTC. The chain is built from TRBV19 and TRBJ1-2, with a tentative D call TRBD1 (6 bases). V lost 5 bases, J lost 2 bases, and 24 bases lay in between. This CDR3 is built from 18 residues. The germline V gene has CDR1 LNHDA and CDR2 SQIVND (reference sequence).

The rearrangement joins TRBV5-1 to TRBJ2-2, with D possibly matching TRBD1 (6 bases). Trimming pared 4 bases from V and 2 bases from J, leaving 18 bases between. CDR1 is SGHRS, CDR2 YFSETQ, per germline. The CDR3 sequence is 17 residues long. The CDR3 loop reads CASSLSIQGPNTGELFF. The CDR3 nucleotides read TGCGCCAGCAGCCTTTCCATACAGGGTCCCAACACCGGGGAGCTGTTTTTT.

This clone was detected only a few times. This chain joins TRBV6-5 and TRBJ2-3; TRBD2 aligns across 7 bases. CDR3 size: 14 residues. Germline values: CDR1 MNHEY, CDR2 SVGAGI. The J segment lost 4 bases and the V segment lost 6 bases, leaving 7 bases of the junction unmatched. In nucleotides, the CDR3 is TGTGCCAGCAGCCCGCGGGGGAGGGCAGATACGCAGTATTTT. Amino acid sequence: CASSPRGRADTQYF.

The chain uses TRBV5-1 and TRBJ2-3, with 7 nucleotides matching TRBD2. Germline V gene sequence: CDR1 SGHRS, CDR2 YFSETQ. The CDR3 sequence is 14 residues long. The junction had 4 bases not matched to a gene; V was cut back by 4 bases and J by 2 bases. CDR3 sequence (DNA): TGCGCCAGCAGCGAGGGAGGGTCCACAGATACGCAGTATTTT. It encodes CASSEGGSTDTQYF.

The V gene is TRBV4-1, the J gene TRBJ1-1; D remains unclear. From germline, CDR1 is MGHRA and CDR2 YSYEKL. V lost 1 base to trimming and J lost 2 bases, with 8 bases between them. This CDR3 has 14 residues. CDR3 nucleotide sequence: TGCGCCAGCAGCCAAGTCGAGGGAAACACTGAAGCTTTCTTT. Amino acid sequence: CASSQVEGNTEAFF.

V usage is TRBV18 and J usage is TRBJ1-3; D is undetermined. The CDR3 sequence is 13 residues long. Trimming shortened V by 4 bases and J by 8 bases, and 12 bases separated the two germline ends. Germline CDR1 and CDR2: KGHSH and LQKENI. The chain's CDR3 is CASSLGLDDTIYF. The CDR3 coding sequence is TGTGCCAGCTCACTTGGACTAGACGACACCATATATTTT.

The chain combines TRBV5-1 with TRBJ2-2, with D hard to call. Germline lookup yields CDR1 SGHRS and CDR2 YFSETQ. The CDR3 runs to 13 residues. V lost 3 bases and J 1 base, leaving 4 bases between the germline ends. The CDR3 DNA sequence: TGCGCCAGCAGCTCCAAGAACACCGGGGAGCTGTTTTTT. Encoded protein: CASSSKNTGELFF.

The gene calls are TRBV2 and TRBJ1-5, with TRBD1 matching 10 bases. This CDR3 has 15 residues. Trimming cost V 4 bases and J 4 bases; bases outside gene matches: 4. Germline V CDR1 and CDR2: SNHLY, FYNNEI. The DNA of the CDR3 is TGTGCCAGCAGTGTCGGGACAGGGGATAATCAGCCCCAGCATTTT. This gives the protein CASSVGTGDNQPQHF.

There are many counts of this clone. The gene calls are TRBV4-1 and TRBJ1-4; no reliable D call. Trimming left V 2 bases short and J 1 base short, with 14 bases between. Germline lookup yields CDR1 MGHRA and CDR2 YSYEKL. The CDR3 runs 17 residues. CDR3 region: CASSQRLWRVTNEKLFF. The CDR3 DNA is TGCGCCAGCAGCCAAAGACTTTGGAGGGTAACTAATGAAAAACTGTTTTTT.

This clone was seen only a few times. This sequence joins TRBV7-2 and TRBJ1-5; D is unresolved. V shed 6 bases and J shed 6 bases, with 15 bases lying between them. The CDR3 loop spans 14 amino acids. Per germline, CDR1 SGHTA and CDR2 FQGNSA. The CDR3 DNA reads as TGTGCCAGCAGTTCCGGGATCGCGGGTCAGCCCCAGCATTTT. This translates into CASSSGIAGQPQHF.

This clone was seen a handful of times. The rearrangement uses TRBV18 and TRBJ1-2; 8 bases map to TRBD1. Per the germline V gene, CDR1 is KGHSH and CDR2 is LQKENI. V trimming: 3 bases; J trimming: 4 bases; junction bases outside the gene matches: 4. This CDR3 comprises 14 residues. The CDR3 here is CASSPNDRGYGYTF. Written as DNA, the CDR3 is TGTGCCAGCTCACCCAACGACAGGGGCTATGGCTACACCTTC.

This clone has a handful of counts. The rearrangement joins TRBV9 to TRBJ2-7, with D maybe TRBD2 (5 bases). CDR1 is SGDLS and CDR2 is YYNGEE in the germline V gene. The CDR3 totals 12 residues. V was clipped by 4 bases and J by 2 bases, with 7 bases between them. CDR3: CASSSGTYEQYF. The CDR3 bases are TGTGCCAGCAGCTCGGGAACCTACGAGCAGTACTTC.

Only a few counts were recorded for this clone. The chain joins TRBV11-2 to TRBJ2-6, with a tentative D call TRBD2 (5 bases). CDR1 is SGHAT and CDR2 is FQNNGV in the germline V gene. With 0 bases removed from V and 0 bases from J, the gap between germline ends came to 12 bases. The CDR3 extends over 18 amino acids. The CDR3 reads CASSLDAPGYSGANVLTF. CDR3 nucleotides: TGTGCCAGCAGCTTAGATGCGCCGGGATACTCTGGGGCCAACGTCCTGACTTTC.

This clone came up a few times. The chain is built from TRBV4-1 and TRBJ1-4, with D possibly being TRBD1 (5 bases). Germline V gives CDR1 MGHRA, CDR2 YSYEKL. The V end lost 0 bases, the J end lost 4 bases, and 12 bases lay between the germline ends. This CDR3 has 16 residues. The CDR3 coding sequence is TGCGCCAGCAGCCAAGATTACGGAAGGGGTAATGAAAAACTGTTTTTT. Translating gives CASSQDYGRGNEKLFF.

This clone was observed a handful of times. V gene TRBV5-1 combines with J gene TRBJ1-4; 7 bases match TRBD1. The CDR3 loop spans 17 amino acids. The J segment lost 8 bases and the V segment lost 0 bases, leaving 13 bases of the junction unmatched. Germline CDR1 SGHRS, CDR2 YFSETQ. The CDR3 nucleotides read TGCGCCAGCAGCTTGGGACAGGGACGAGCGGTAGACGAAAAACTGTTTTTT. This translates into CASSLGQGRAVDEKLFF.

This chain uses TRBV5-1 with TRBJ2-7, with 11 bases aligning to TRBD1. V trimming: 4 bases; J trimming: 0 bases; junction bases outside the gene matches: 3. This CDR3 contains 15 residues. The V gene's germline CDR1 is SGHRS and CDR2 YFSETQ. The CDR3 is CASSPGQGDSYEQYF. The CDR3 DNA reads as TGCGCCAGCAGCCCGGGACAGGGGGACTCCTACGAGCAGTACTTC.

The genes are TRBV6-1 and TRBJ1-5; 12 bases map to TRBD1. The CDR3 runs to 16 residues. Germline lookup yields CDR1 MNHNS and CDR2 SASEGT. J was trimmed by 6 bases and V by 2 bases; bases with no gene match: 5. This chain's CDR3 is CASSEFGTGGVQPQHF. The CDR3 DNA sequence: TGTGCCAGCAGTGAATTCGGGACAGGGGGCGTTCAGCCCCAGCATTTT.

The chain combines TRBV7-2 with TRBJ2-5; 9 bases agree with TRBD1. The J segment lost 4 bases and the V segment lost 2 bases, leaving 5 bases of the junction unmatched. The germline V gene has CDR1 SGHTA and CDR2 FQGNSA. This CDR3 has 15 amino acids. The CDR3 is CASSLQQGAAETQYF. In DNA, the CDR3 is TGTGCCAGCAGCTTACAACAGGGGGCGGCAGAGACCCAGTACTTC. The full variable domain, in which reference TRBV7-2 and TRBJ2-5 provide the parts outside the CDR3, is GAGVSQSPSNKVTEKGKDVELRCDPISGHTALYWYRQSLGQGLEFLIYFQGNSAPDKSGLPSDRFSAERTGGSVSTLTIQRTQQEDSAVYLCASSLQQGAAETQYFGPGTRLLVL.

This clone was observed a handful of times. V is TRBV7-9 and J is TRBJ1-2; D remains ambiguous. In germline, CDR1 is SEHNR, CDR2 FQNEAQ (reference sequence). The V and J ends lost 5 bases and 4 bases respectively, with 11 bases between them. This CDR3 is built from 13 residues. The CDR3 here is CASSIPRLYGYTF. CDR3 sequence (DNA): TGTGCCAGCAGCATTCCCAGACTCTATGGCTACACCTTC.